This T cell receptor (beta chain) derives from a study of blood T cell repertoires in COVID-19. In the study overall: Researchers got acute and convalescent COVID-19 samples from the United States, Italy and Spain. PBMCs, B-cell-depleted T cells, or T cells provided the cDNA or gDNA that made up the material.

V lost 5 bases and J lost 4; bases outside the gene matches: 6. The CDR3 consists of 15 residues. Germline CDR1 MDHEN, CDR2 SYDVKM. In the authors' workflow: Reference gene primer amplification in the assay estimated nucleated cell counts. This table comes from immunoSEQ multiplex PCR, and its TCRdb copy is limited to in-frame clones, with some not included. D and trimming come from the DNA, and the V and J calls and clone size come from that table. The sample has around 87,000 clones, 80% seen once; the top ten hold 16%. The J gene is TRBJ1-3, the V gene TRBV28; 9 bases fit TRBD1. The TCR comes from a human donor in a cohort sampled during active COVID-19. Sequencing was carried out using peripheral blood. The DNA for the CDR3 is TGTGCCAGCAGTCCCGGACAGGGGAGAGGAAACACCATATATTTT. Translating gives CASSPGQGRGNTIYF.